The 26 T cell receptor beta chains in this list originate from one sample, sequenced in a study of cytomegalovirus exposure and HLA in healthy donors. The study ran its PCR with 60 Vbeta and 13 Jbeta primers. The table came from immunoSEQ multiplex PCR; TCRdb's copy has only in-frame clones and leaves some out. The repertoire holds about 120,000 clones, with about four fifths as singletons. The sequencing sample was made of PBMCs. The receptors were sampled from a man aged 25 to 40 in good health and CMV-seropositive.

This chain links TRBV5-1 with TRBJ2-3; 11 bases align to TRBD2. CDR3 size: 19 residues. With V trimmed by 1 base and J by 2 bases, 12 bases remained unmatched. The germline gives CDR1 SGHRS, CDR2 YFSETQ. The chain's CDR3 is CASSLSRVAGGQTTDTQYF. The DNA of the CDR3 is TGCGCCAGCAGCTTGAGCAGGGTAGCGGGGGGGCAAACCACAGATACGCAGTATTTT.

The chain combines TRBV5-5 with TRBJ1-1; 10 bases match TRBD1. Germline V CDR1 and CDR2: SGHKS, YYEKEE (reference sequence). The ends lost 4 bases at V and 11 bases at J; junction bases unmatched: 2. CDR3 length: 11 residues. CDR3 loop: CASSAGQGAFF. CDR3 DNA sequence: TGTGCCAGCAGCGCGGGACAGGGGGCTTTCTTT.

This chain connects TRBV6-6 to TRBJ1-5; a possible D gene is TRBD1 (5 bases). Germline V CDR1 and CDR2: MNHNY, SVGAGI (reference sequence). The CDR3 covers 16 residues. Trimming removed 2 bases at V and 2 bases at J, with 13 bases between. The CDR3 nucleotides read TGTGCCAGCAGTTACGGGGTCAGGGAAGGCAATCAGCCCCAGCATTTT. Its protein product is CASSYGVREGNQPQHF.

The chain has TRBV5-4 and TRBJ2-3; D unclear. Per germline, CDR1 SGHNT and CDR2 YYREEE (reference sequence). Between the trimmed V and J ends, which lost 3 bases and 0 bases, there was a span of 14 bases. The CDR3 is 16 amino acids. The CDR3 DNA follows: TGTGCCAGCAGCTCTTTGTCCCTCTATAGCACAGATACGCAGTATTTT. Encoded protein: CASSSLSLYSTDTQYF.

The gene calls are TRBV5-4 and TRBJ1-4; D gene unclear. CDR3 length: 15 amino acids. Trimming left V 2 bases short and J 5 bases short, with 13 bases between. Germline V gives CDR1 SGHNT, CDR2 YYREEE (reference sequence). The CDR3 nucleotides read TGTGCCAGCAGCTTTTCCCCGACGGGGAATGAAAAACTGTTTTTT. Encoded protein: CASSFSPTGNEKLFF.

The CDR3 coding sequence is TGCGCCAGCAGCTTGACAGGGGGCTACACCGGGGAGCTGTTTTTT. As protein: CASSLTGGYTGELFF. This rearrangement joins TRBV5-1 to TRBJ2-2; TRBD1 matches 9 bases. Trimming cost V 1 base and J 3 bases; bases outside gene matches: 1. This CDR3 has 15 amino acids. Germline assignment: CDR1 SGHRS and CDR2 YFSETQ.

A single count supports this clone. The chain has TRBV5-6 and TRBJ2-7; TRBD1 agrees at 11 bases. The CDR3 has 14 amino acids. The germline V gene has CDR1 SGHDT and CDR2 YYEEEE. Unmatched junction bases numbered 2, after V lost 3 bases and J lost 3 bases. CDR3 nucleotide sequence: TGTGCCAGCAGCTGGGGGACAGGGGGCTACGAGCAGTACTTC. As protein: CASSWGTGGYEQYF. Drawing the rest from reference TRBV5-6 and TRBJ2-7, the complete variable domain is DAGVTQSPTHLIKTRGQQVTLRCSPKSGHDTVSWYQQALGQGPQFIFQYYEEEERQRGNFPDRFSGHQFPNYSSELNVNALLLGDSALYLCASSWGTGGYEQYFGPGTRLTVT.

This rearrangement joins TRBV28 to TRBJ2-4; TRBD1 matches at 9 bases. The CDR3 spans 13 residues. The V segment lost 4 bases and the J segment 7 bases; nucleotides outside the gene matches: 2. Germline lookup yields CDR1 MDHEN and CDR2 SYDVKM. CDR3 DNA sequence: TGTGCCAGCAGTTCCGGGACAGGGAACATTCAGTACTTC. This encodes CASSSGTGNIQYF.

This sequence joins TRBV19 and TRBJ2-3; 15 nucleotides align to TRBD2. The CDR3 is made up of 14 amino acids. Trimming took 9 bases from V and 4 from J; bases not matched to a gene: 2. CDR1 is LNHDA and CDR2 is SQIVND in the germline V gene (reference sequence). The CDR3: CASGLAGGSDTQYF. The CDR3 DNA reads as TGTGCCAGCGGACTAGCGGGAGGGTCAGATACGCAGTATTTT.

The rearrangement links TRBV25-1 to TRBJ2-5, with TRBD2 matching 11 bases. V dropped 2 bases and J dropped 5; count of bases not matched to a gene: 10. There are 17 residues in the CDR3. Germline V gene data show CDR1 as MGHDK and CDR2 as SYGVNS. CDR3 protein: CASSETLAGGFRETQYF. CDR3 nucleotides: TGTGCCAGCAGTGAAACGTTAGCGGGAGGGTTTAGGGAGACCCAGTACTTC.

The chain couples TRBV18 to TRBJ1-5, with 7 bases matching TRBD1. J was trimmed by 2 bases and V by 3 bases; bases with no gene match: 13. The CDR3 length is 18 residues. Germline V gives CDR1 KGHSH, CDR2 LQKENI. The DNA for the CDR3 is TGTGCCAGCTCACCCACCCACCCATATGACAGGGGCAATCAGCCCCAGCATTTT. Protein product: CASSPTHPYDRGNQPQHF.

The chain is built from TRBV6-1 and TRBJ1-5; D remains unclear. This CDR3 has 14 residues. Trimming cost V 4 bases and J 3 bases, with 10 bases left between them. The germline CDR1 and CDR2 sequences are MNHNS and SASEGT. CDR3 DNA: TGTGCCAGCAGTGTATCAGGATACAATCAGCCCCAGCATTTT. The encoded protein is CASSVSGYNQPQHF.

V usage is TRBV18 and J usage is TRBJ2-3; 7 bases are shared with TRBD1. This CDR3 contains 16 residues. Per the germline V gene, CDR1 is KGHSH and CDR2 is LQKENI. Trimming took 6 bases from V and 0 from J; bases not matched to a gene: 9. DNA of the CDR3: TGTGCCAGCTCGTCAGGGACAGTCGGGAGCACAGATACGCAGTATTTT. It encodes CASSSGTVGSTDTQYF.

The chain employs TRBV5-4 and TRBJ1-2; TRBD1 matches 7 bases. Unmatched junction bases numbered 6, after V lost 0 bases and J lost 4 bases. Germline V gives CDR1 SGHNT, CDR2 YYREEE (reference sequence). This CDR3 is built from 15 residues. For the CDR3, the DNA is TGTGCCAGCAGCTTGGAGCGTAGGGGGCGCTATGGCTACACCTTC. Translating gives CASSLERRGRYGYTF. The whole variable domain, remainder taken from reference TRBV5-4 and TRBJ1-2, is ETGVTQSPTHLIKTRGQQVTLRCSSQSGHNTVSWYQQALGQGPQFIFQYYREEENGRGNFPPRFSGLQFPNYSSELNVNALELDDSALYLCASSLERRGRYGYTFGSGTRLTVV.

As DNA, the CDR3 is TGTGCCAGCAGCCCATCAGCAGGGGGTTGGGGCTACACCTTC. Protein sequence: CASSPSAGGWGYTF. The rearrangement uses TRBV7-2 and TRBJ1-2, with 7 bases lining up with TRBD1. The CDR3 sequence is 14 residues long. Unmatched junction bases numbered 11, after V lost 5 bases and J lost 8 bases. Per germline, CDR1 SGHTA and CDR2 FQGNSA.

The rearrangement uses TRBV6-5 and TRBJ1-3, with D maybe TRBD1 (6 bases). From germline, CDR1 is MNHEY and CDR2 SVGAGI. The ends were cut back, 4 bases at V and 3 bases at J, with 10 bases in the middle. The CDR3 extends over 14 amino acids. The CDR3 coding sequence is TGTGCCAGCAGTTTAACCAGGGGTGGAAACACCATATATTTT. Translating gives CASSLTRGGNTIYF.

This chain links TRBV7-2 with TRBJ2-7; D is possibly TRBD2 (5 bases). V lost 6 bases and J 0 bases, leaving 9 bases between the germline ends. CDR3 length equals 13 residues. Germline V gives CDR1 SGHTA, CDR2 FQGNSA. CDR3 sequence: CASRWSGSYEQYV. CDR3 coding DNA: TGTGCCAGCAGGTGGAGCGGCTCCTACGAGCAGTACGTC.

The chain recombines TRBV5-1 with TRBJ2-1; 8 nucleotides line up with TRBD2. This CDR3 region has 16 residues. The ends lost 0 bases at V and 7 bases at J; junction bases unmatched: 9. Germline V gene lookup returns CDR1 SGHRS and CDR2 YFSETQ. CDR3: CASSLAPTGGPNEQFF. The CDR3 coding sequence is TGCGCCAGCAGCTTGGCCCCAACGGGAGGGCCAAATGAGCAGTTCTTC.

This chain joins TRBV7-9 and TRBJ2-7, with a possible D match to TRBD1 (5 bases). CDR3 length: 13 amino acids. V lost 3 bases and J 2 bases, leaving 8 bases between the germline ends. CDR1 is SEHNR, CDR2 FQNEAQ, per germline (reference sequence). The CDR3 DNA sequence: TGTGCCAGCAGCTTTGGGGCCCCCTACGAGCAGTACTTC. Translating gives CASSFGAPYEQYF.

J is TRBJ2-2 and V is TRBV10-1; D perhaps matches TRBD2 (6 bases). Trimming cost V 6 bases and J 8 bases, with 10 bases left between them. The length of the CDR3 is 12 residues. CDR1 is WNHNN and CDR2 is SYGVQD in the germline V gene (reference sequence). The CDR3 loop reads CASSPGAGELFF. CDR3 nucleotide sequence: TGCGCCAGCAGCCCGGGAGCTGGGGAGCTGTTTTTT.

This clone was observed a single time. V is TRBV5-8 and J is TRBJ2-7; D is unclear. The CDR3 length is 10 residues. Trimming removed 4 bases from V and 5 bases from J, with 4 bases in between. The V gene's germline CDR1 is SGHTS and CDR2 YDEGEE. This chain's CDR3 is CASSVNEQYF. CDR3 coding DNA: TGTGCCAGCAGCGTAAACGAGCAGTACTTC. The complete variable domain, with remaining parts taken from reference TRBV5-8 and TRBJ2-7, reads EAGVTQSPTHLIKTRGQQATLRCSPISGHTSVYWYQQALGLGLQFLLWYDEGEERNRGNFPPRFSGRQFPNYSSELNVNALELEDSALYLCASSVNEQYFGPGTRLTVT.

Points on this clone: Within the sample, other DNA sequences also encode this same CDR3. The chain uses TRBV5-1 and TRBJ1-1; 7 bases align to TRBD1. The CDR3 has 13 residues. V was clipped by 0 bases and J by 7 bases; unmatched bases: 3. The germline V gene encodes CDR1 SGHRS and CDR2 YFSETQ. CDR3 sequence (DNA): TGCGCCAGCAGCTTGGGACAGGGCGGTGAAGCTTTCTTT. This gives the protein CASSLGQGGEAFF.

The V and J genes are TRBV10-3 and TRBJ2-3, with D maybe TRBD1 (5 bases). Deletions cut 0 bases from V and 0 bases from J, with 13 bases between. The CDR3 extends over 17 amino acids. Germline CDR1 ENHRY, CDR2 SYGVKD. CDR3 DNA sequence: TGTGCCATCAGTGAGTCCCTAGGGGCAGGGAGCACAGATACGCAGTATTTT. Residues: CAISESLGAGSTDTQYF.

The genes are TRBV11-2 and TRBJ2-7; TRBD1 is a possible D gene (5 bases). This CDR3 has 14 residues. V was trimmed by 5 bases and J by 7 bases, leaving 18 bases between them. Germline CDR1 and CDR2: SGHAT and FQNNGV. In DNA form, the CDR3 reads TGTGCCAGCAGCCGCATTACAGGCCCTAGAGAGCAGTACTTC. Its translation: CASSRITGPREQYF.

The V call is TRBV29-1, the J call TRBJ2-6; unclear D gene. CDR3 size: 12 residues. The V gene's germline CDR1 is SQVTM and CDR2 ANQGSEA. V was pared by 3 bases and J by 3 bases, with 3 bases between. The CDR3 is CSVDGGANVLTF. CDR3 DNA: TGCAGCGTTGACGGTGGGGCCAACGTCCTGACTTTC. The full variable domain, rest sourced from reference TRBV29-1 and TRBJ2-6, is SAVISQKPSRDICQRGTSLTIQCQVDSQVTMMFWYRQQPGQSLTLIATANQGSEATYESGFVIDKFPISRPNLTFSTLTVSNMSPEDSSIYLCSVDGGANVLTFGAGSRLTVL.

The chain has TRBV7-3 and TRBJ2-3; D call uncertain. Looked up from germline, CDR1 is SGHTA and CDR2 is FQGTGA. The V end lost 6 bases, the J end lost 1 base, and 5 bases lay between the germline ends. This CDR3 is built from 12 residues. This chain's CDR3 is CASSSGTDTQYF. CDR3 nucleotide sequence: TGTGCCAGCAGTTCGGGCACAGATACGCAGTATTTT. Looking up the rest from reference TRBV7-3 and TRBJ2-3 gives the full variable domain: GAGVSQTPSNKVTEKGKYVELRCDPISGHTALYWYRQSLGQGPEFLIYFQGTGAADDSGLPNDRFFAVRPEGSVSTLKIQRTERGDSAVYLCASSSGTDTQYFGPGTRLTVL.